This T cell receptor (beta chain) was sequenced in a study of blood T cell repertoires in COVID-19. On the study more broadly: Specimens from acute and convalescent COVID-19 originated in the United States, Italy and Spain.

As for this clone: Other DNA variants within this sample encode the same CDR3.

In the original analysis: Nucleated cell number was recorded as an estimate derived from reference gene primer amplification. Assay used: immunoSEQ multiplex PCR; TCRdb lists only in-frame clones, some missing. V and J calls and clone size are those listed in that table; D and trimming were worked out from the DNA. The table includes 230,000 or so clones, roughly 76% detected once. Trimming left V 2 bases short and J 1 base short, with 9 bases between. Germline values: CDR1 SGHNT, CDR2 YYREEE (reference sequence). This CDR3 spans 14 amino acids. The origin of this receptor is an elderly woman with COVID-19, enrolled during active disease. The V and J genes are TRBV5-4 and TRBJ1-1; TRBD1 is a possible D gene (6 bases). Sequenced material: peripheral blood. The CDR3 sequence: CASSLGQRNTEAFF. CDR3 nucleotides: TGTGCCAGCAGCTTAGGACAGAGGAACACTGAAGCTTTCTTT.